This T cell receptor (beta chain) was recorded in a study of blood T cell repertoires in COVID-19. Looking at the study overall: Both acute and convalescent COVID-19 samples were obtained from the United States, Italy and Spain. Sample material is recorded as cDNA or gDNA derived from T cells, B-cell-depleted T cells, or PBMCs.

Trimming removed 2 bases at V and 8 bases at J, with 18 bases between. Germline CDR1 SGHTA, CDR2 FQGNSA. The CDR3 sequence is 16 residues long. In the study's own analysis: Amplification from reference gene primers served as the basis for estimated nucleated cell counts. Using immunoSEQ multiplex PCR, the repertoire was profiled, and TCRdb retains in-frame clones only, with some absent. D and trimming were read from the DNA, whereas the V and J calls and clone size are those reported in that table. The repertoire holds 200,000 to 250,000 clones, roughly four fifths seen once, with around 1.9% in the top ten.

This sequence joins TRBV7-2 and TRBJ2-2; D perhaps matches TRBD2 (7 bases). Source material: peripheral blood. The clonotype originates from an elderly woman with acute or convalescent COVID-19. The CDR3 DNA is TGTGCCAGCAGCTTACGACGGGGGGCTATCCAAGGGGAGCTGTTTTTT. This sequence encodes CASSLRRGAIQGELFF.